This T cell receptor beta chain comes out of a study of blood T cell repertoires in COVID-19 (dated by TCRdb to about 2020). For the wider study: Samples from collaborators originated in the United States, Italy and Spain and spanned both the acute and convalescent phases of COVID-19. The sample metadata nearly always contained a de-identified subject ID, COVID-19 status, age in years and sex. The material from the prospective study consisted of cDNA or gDNA derived from T cells, B-cell-depleted T cells, or PBMCs. Deeply sampled blood TCRbeta repertoires from subjects exposed to, actively infected with, or recovered from COVID-19 were included in the dataset. The samples were drawn from the first 160 participants of the ongoing ImmuneRACE study and from 1,254 subjects provided by 6 global collaborators. The repertoires were released in a freely available public database meant as a resource for research on the immune response to SARS-CoV-2. Where available, HLA class I and class II types were taken from metadata supplied by the sample provider and were not determined by assay-based typing. Overall study results and their limits: Clinical and demographic metadata were provided uncurated, with the amount varying by source and participant.

Concerning this clone itself: The antigen it recognizes is unknown. Base qualities are not at hand, and no much larger clone is one base apart.

From the cysteine through the phenylalanine, the CDR3 covers 16 amino acids. The only DNA kept is the CDR3, 48 bases in frame from the first base. CDR1 SGHRS and CDR2 YFSETQ were looked up in the germline V gene. Trimming costs V 0 bases and J 4 bases, and their ends lie 16 bases apart. In the prospective study, participants were about 18 to 89 years old, resided in about two dozen geographic areas of the United States, and were enrolled through a virtual design. In the prospective study, participants were assigned to cohorts based on the clinical history participants reported in a screening survey and a study questionnaire. In the prospective study, mobile phlebotomists collected whole blood, serum and a nasopharyngeal or oropharyngeal swab from each participant. Participants in the prospective study had the option to provide additional blood draws and questionnaires over a 2-month period. Before DNA extraction, prospective study blood samples were shipped either frozen or at room temperature.

The immunoSEQ Assay, a bias-controlled multiplex PCR, was used to amplify TCRbeta CDR3 regions from genomic DNA. Per the authors' processing: The number of nucleated cells in each sample was estimated by amplification of reference gene primers within the assay. To quantify the absolute abundance of each unique TCRbeta CDR3 rearrangement, sequence reads were collapsed and filtered. For each sample, productive Simpson clonality was calculated as the square root of Simpson's diversity index across productive rearrangements. Sourced from immuneACCESS, this table was stored by TCRdb with only in-frame sequences that have V and J called. A share of the clones is absent; for the studies checked, an unresolved V gene accounts for under half, and the remainder has no known explanation. V and J calls and clone size follow that table, whereas D and trimming were derived from the DNA. This sample has about 200,000 clones in its table, and 86% of those were observed once. The ten largest clonotypes hold 5% to 7% of the sample.

This chain is built from TRBV5-1 and TRBJ1-2; the D segment cannot be called with confidence. The receptor's source is a man aged 35 to 55 with acute COVID-19. The sample comprised PBMCs or T cells enriched from blood (not recorded which). The CDR3 amino acid sequence is: CASSLALTGSSYGYTF. The nucleotide sequence is TGCGCCAGCAGCTTGGCCTTGACGGGATCATCCTATGGCTACACCTTC.